Shown below are 23 T cell receptor beta chains from a single sample sequenced in a study of blood T cell repertoires in COVID-19. The protocol was immunoSEQ multiplex PCR, while the TCRdb copy is restricted to in-frame clones and leaves out a portion. The table shows 85,000 to 95,000 clones, with roughly 86% occurring only once. The source material was peripheral blood. These receptors were collected from a human donor with acute or convalescent COVID-19. The donor label of this sample is uncertain.

J is TRBJ1-6 and V is TRBV18; 9 nucleotides align to TRBD1. Per the germline V gene, CDR1 is KGHSH and CDR2 is LQKENI. Trimming at V came to 6 bases and at J to 5 bases, leaving 8 bases not matched to a gene. The CDR3 covers 16 residues. The DNA of the CDR3 is TGTGCCAGCTCCCTCGGACAGGGGAGTAATAATTCACCCCTCCACTTT. It is translated as CASSLGQGSNNSPLHF. Full variable domain (remainder filled in from reference TRBV18 and TRBJ1-6): NAGVMQNPRHLVRRRGQEARLRCSPMKGHSHVYWYRQLPEEGLKFMVYLQKENIIDESGMPKERFSAEFPKEGPSILRIQQVVRGDSAAYFCASSLGQGSNNSPLHFGNGTRLTVT.

The sample holds a few counts of this clone. The chain links TRBV7-9 to TRBJ2-3, with D hard to call. V lost 0 bases to trimming and J lost 2 bases, with 12 bases between them. Germline V gives CDR1 SEHNR, CDR2 FQNEAQ (reference sequence). The CDR3 covers 16 residues. CDR3 residues: CASSLARNRITDTQYF. CDR3 DNA: TGTGCCAGCAGCTTAGCGAGGAACCGGATCACAGATACGCAGTATTTT.

J is TRBJ1-1 and V is TRBV7-9; D might be TRBD1 (5 bases). The germline V and J ends were trimmed by 5 bases and 1 base, with 14 bases remaining between them. The CDR3 sequence is 15 residues long. CDR1 SEHNR and CDR2 FQNEAQ come from the germline V gene (reference sequence). The CDR3 here is CASSRRVAQNTEAFF. The CDR3 DNA reads TGTGCCAGCAGCCGCAGGGTGGCACAGAACACTGAAGCTTTCTTT.

The chain employs TRBV7-9 and TRBJ2-7; D remains ambiguous. CDR1 is SEHNR and CDR2 is FQNEAQ in the germline V gene (reference sequence). With 3 bases removed from V and 3 bases from J, the gap between germline ends came to 9 bases. This CDR3 has 13 amino acids. This CDR3 reads CASSLTVGYEQYF. CDR3 bases: TGTGCCAGCAGCTTGACTGTAGGCTACGAGCAGTACTTC.

The genes are TRBV19 and TRBJ2-2, with 7 positions matching TRBD2. V shed 3 bases and J 0 bases; nucleotides not matched to a gene: 1. The CDR3 is made up of 15 amino acids. Germline V gives CDR1 LNHDA, CDR2 SQIVND (reference sequence). Written as DNA, the CDR3 is TGTGCCAGTAGTATGGGGGGGGCGAACACCGGGGAGCTGTTTTTT. This translates into CASSMGGANTGELFF.

This clone was seen a single time. The chain employs TRBV2 and TRBJ2-6; D is possibly TRBD2 (5 bases). The CDR3 runs 15 residues. Per the germline V gene, CDR1 is SNHLY and CDR2 is FYNNEI. The V end lost 5 bases, the J end lost 0 bases, and 8 bases lay between the germline ends. The CDR3 spells CASSYGNSGANVLTF. CDR3 nucleotide sequence: TGTGCCAGCAGTTACGGGAACTCTGGGGCCAACGTCCTGACTTTC.

The rearrangement joins TRBV3-1 (or the pseudogene TRBV3-2) to TRBJ1-3, with TRBD1 matching over 8 bases. CDR3 length: 13 residues. J was trimmed by 2 bases and V by 11 bases; bases with no gene match: 5. Germline V CDR1 and CDR2: LGHDT, YNNKEL (reference sequence). The CDR3 bases are TGTGCCTCTCAGGGGGCGGCTGGAAACACCATATATTTT. This codes for CASQGAAGNTIYF.

V is TRBV4-3 and J is TRBJ2-1; 7 bases fit TRBD1. This CDR3 is built from 14 residues. Germline CDR1 and CDR2: LGHNA and YSLEER. The trim removed 4 bases at V and 4 bases at J, leaving 4 bases unmatched. CDR3 in amino acids: CASSPQGLYNEQFF. The CDR3 region has the DNA TGCGCCAGCAGCCCACAGGGGTTGTACAATGAGCAGTTCTTC.

The rearrangement links TRBV18 to TRBJ2-2; a weak D match, TRBD1 (5 bases). CDR1 and CDR2 from the germline V gene are KGHSH and LQKENI. The CDR3 length is 14 residues. V was pared by 2 bases and J by 1 base, with 5 bases between. Written as DNA, the CDR3 is TGTGCCAGCTCACCAAGGGGGAACACCGGGGAGCTGTTTTTT. Translating it yields CASSPRGNTGELFF.

The rearrangement uses TRBV6-5 and TRBJ1-4; TRBD1 is a possible D gene (5 bases). Trimming left V 5 bases short and J 5 bases short, with 15 bases between. Per germline, CDR1 MNHEY and CDR2 SVGAGI. CDR3 size: 15 residues. Here the CDR3 reads CASSPQTATNEKLFF. The CDR3 coding sequence is TGTGCCAGCAGTCCACAGACAGCGACAAATGAAAAACTGTTTTTT.

V gene TRBV7-2 combines with J gene TRBJ2-1, with D possibly TRBD1 on 5 matching bases. Germline values: CDR1 SGHTA, CDR2 FQGNSA. The CDR3 consists of 15 residues. V lost 3 bases and J lost 5, with 14 bases in between. In nucleotides, the CDR3 is TGTGCCAGCAGCTTGACGACCTCAGGGCACAATGAGCAGTTCTTC. Its protein product is CASSLTTSGHNEQFF.

This sequence joins TRBV7-3 and TRBJ2-7, with unresolved D. The ends were cut back, 2 bases at V and 1 base at J, with 9 bases in the middle. Germline V CDR1 and CDR2: SGHTA, FQGTGA. The CDR3 consists of 14 residues. The CDR3 DNA reads as TGTGCCAGCAGCTTAGGGCCTAATTCCTACGAGCAGTACTTC. It translates to CASSLGPNSYEQYF.

The chain is built from TRBV5-1 and TRBJ2-1; possible D gene TRBD2, 5 bases. V was shortened by 0 bases and J by 7 bases, with 14 bases between the two germline ends. CDR3 length equals 15 residues. Looked up from germline, CDR1 is SGHRS and CDR2 is YFSETQ. The CDR3 DNA is TGCGCCAGCAGCTTGGTGGCAGCTAGGGAGAATGAGCAGTTCTTC. This translates into CASSLVAARENEQFF.

The chain joins TRBV6-4 to TRBJ2-5; possible D gene TRBD2, 5 bases. The CDR3 has 13 amino acids. Germline V gene data show CDR1 as MRHNA and CDR2 as SNTAGT. Trimming pared 4 bases from V and 5 bases from J, leaving 11 bases between. The CDR3 sequence: CASSGRPGETQYF. For the CDR3, the DNA is TGTGCCAGCAGTGGCCGACCGGGGGAGACCCAGTACTTC.

The chain uses TRBV19 and TRBJ2-3; 8 bases are a match to TRBD2. The CDR3 contains 14 residues. Germline V gene data show CDR1 as LNHDA and CDR2 as SQIVND (reference sequence). After removal of 4 bases from V and 5 bases from J, the junction contained 5 bases not matched to a gene. The DNA of the CDR3 is TGTGCCAGTAGTAACCGGGGGGGCATAGATACGCAGTATTTT. It yields the protein CASSNRGGIDTQYF.

CDR3: CASSGTGSYEQYF. CDR3 in DNA: TGTGCCAGCAGTGGGACAGGTTCCTACGAGCAGTACTTC. The V call is TRBV12-3 or TRBV12-4, the J call TRBJ2-7; 8 bases match TRBD1. The ends lost 5 bases at V and 1 base at J; junction bases unmatched: 1. This CDR3 has 13 amino acids.

This clone was detected ten times or more. The chain recombines TRBV11-2 with TRBJ2-7; D possibly corresponds to TRBD1 (7 bases). Germline V gene data show CDR1 as SGHAT and CDR2 as FQNNGV. The CDR3 has 17 amino acids. V was trimmed by 3 bases and J by 5 bases, leaving 23 bases between them. The CDR3 here is CASSFRFSQGGGNEQYF. The DNA of the CDR3 is TGTGCCAGCAGCTTCCGCTTCTCCCAGGGGGGAGGAAACGAGCAGTACTTC.

V and J are TRBV7-2 and TRBJ2-3; D not certain. CDR1 and CDR2 (germline): SGHTA, FQGNSA. The length of the CDR3 is 15 residues. The V end lost 5 bases, the J end lost 0 bases, and 12 bases lay between the germline ends. CDR3 DNA: TGTGCCAGCAGCCCCCAAGCGACTAGCACAGATACGCAGTATTTT. Translating it yields CASSPQATSTDTQYF.

The CDR3 is CASEKGGTGELFF. The DNA for the CDR3 is TGTGCCAGCGAAAAGGGGGGGACCGGGGAGCTGTTTTTT. This chain links TRBV2 with TRBJ2-2; D possibly corresponds to TRBD2 (7 bases). The CDR3 length is 13 residues. The germline V and J ends were trimmed by 8 bases and 5 bases, with 12 bases remaining between them. Germline V lookup: CDR1 SNHLY, CDR2 FYNNEI.

The CDR3 DNA reads TGTGCCAGCAGCTTAGGGGATGGGACAGCTTCTGGAAACACCATATATTTT. Amino acids: CASSLGDGTASGNTIYF. The chain is built from TRBV7-6 and TRBJ1-3; TRBD1 aligns across 7 bases. The germline V gene encodes CDR1 SGHVS and CDR2 FNYEAQ. The ends lost 1 base at V and 1 base at J; junction bases unmatched: 7. This CDR3 spans 17 amino acids.

CDR3: CASSKNAQGDEQFF. The CDR3, as DNA: TGTGCCAGCAGCAAAAATGCCCAGGGGGACGAGCAGTTCTTC. This sequence joins TRBV2 and TRBJ2-1, with 7 bases matching TRBD1. V lost 6 bases to trimming and J lost 10 bases; unmatched junction nucleotides: 12. This CDR3 is built from 14 residues. Germline values: CDR1 SNHLY, CDR2 FYNNEI.

V is TRBV15 and J is TRBJ2-1; D is perhaps TRBD2 (6 bases). V lost 4 bases to trimming and J lost 2 bases, with 9 bases between them. The CDR3 contains 14 residues. Per germline, CDR1 LNHNV and CDR2 YYDKDF (reference sequence). The DNA for the CDR3 is TGTGCCACCAGCACTGGGAGGACCTACAATGAGCAGTTCTTC. Encoded protein: CATSTGRTYNEQFF.

The gene calls are TRBV7-9 and TRBJ2-7; 8 nucleotides line up with TRBD1. Germline V gene sequence: CDR1 SEHNR, CDR2 FQNEAQ (reference sequence). CDR3 length: 15 residues. V lost 4 bases, J lost 2 bases, and 7 bases stayed unmatched. CDR3 in DNA: TGTGCCAGCAGCTCCCCGGGACAGGTTACCTACGAGCAGTACTTC. Translating gives CASSSPGQVTYEQYF.